The 21 T cell receptor beta chains below were found in one sample sequenced in a study of blood T cells in healthy people across ages. Primers used in a second PCR of roughly 6 to 11 cycles were a sample-barcoded 5' primer and a J-beta primer mix. TCRdb analysed the 5' RACE reads with MiXCR anew, one entry per CDR3 protein. The table records 550,000 to 750,000 distinct CDR3 sequences, approximately 21% of them present only once. The sequencing sample was made of blood. The receptors come from a man in his 70s in good health.

This clonotype was detected ten times or more. This chain connects TRBV7-6 to TRBJ2-7, with D tentatively TRBD1 (6 bases). The CDR3 extends over 15 amino acids. Deletions cut 5 bases from V and 4 bases from J, with 18 bases between. The germline gives CDR1 SGHVS, CDR2 FNYEAQ. The CDR3 sequence: CASSQRQGPHYEQYF. As DNA, the CDR3 is TGTGCCAGCAGCCAGAGGCAGGGGCCCCATTACGAGCAGTACTTC.

This clonotype showed up just a few times. The chain carries TRBV27 and TRBJ2-2; perhaps TRBD2 as D (5 bases). The germline V and J ends were trimmed by 5 bases and 6 bases, with 10 bases remaining between them. The CDR3 is 13 amino acids. The germline V gene has CDR1 MNHEY and CDR2 SMNVEV (reference sequence). For the CDR3, the DNA is TGTGCCAGCAGTCTTTGGGGAGCCGGGGAGCTGTTTTTT. Its translation: CASSLWGAGELFF.

Only one count was recorded for this clonotype. The junction departs from germline at one end; a sequencing error may be responsible. The chain couples TRBV9 to TRBJ2-7; TRBD2 matches at 10 bases. CDR3 length equals 16 residues. In germline, CDR1 is SGDLS, CDR2 YYNGEE. CDR3 in DNA: TGTGCCAGCAGCGTAGGAGTTAGCGGGAGGTCCTACGCGCAGTACTTC. It yields the protein CASSVGVSGRSYAQYF.

This clonotype has just a few counts. CDR3 coding DNA: TGTGCCAGCAGCTTAGTCGCGACTAGCGGGAGGGCCTACGAGCAGTACTTC. It specifies CASSLVATSGRAYEQYF. The chain is built from TRBV7-6 and TRBJ2-7, with 14 bases that match TRBD2. Germline CDR1 reads SGHVS; CDR2 reads FNYEAQ. V lost 1 base and J lost 2; bases outside the gene matches: 4. The CDR3 runs to 17 residues.

The gene calls are TRBV5-1 and TRBJ1-4; no clear D gene. The CDR3 contains 14 residues. Germline V CDR1 and CDR2: SGHRS, YFSETQ. V was shortened by 2 bases and J by 3 bases, with 8 bases between the two germline ends. CDR3 coding DNA: TGCGCCAGCAGCTTCGTGCAATCTAATGAAAAACTGTTTTTT. It is translated as CASSFVQSNEKLFF.

The rearrangement joins TRBV29-1 to TRBJ2-5, with D uncertain. V gave up 0 bases and J gave up 0 bases, with 11 bases separating them. The CDR3 consists of 15 residues. In germline, CDR1 is SQVTM, CDR2 ANQGSEA. The CDR3 sequence is CSVEEVLSYQETQYF. DNA of the CDR3: TGCAGCGTTGAAGAGGTACTGTCGTACCAAGAGACCCAGTACTTC.

The chain combines TRBV5-1 with TRBJ2-5; 8 bases are shared with TRBD2. The V segment lost 4 bases and the J segment 5 bases; nucleotides outside the gene matches: 4. Looked up from germline, CDR1 is SGHRS and CDR2 is YFSETQ. The CDR3 sequence is 13 residues long. This CDR3 is CASSASGSETQYF. The CDR3 nucleotides are TGCGCCAGCAGCGCCAGCGGGAGTGAGACCCAGTACTTC.

This clonotype came up many times. V and J are TRBV12-5 and TRBJ2-5, with D hard to call. V was shortened by 1 base and J by 2 bases, with 5 bases between the two germline ends. Germline CDR1 LGHNT, CDR2 FRNRAP. This CDR3 comprises 13 residues. CDR3 sequence reads: CASGLGGQETQYF. CDR3 DNA sequence: TGTGCTAGTGGTTTGGGGGGACAAGAGACCCAGTACTTC. Full variable domain (rest looked up from reference TRBV12-5 and TRBJ2-5): DARVTQTPRHKVTEMGQEVTMRCQPILGHNTVFWYRQTMMQGLELLAYFRNRAPLDDSGMPKDRFSAEMPDATLATLKIQPSEPRDSAVYFCASGLGGQETQYFGPGTRLLVL.

The chain has TRBV4-1 and TRBJ2-1, with 10 bases fitting TRBD1. This CDR3 is built from 17 residues. V lost 0 bases, J lost 6 bases, and 8 bases stayed unmatched. Germline loops: CDR1 MGHRA, CDR2 YSYEKL. The CDR3 DNA follows: TGCGCCAGCAGCCAAGATAGGTGGGACAGGGGCAGCAATGAGCAGTTCTTC. It encodes CASSQDRWDRGSNEQFF.

The V gene is TRBV3-1, the J gene TRBJ2-1; a weak D match, TRBD2 (6 bases). CDR3 length: 14 amino acids. Germline CDR1 and CDR2: LGHDT and YNNKEL (reference sequence). V shed 1 base and J shed 7 bases, with 11 bases lying between them. The CDR3 loop is CASSQVRERNEQFF. CDR3 DNA sequence: TGTGCCAGCAGCCAAGTTCGGGAGCGAAATGAGCAGTTCTTC.

This chain joins TRBV20-1 and TRBJ2-5, with 8 bases that match TRBD2. The germline V gene encodes CDR1 DFQATT and CDR2 SNEGSKA (reference sequence). Unmatched junction bases numbered 8, after V lost 6 bases and J lost 5 bases. This CDR3 comprises 13 residues. CDR3 in amino acids: CSAPGTRRETQYF. In nucleotides, the CDR3 is TGCAGTGCCCCCGGGACTAGACGGGAGACCCAGTACTTC.

The table lists this clonotype with a few counts. As DNA, the CDR3 is TGCAGCGTTTCTCCGGGACTAGCGGGAGTAGGGGAGACCCAGTACTTC. Protein: CSVSPGLAGVGETQYF. The chain employs TRBV29-1 and TRBJ2-5, with TRBD2 matching 14 bases. V trimming: 5 bases; J trimming: 5 bases; junction bases outside the gene matches: 10. Per germline, CDR1 SQVTM and CDR2 ANQGSEA. CDR3 size: 16 residues. Complete variable domain (other parts from reference TRBV29-1 and TRBJ2-5): SAVISQKPSRDICQRGTSLTIQCQVDSQVTMMFWYRQQPGQSLTLIATANQGSEATYESGFVIDKFPISRPNLTFSTLTVSNMSPEDSSIYLCSVSPGLAGVGETQYFGPGTRLLVL.

In this sample, this clonotype turned up a few times. The V and J genes are TRBV6-2 or TRBV6-3 and TRBJ2-1; no clear D gene. The germline CDR1 and CDR2 sequences are MNHEY and SVGEGT. Trimming shortened V by 7 bases and J by 6 bases, and 13 bases separated the two germline ends. This CDR3 spans 13 amino acids. The CDR3 protein is CASISDDFNEQFF. Written as DNA, the CDR3 is TGTGCCAGCATTTCCGACGACTTCAATGAGCAGTTCTTC.

The rearrangement uses TRBV6-2 or TRBV6-3 and TRBJ2-1, with 8 bases fitting TRBD1. The trim removed 4 bases at V and 6 bases at J, leaving 5 bases unmatched. This CDR3 region has 14 residues. The germline CDR1 and CDR2 sequences are MNHEY and SVGEGT. Written as DNA, the CDR3 is TGTGCCAGCAGTTTCCGGGACAGGCTCAATGAGCAGTTCTTC. This translates into CASSFRDRLNEQFF.

The chain carries TRBV29-1 and TRBJ1-3, with D maybe TRBD1 (5 bases). V was clipped by 2 bases and J by 4 bases, with 18 bases between them. The CDR3 is made up of 16 amino acids. Germline V gives CDR1 SQVTM, CDR2 ANQGSEA. The CDR3 is CSVETRPGGAGNTIYF. CDR3 in DNA: TGCAGCGTTGAAACCCGCCCTGGGGGAGCCGGAAACACCATATATTTT.

The chain is built from TRBV29-1 and TRBJ2-1; no clear D. The length of the CDR3 is 12 residues. The germline V and J ends were trimmed by 3 bases and 7 bases, with 10 bases remaining between them. Per the germline V gene, CDR1 is SQVTM and CDR2 is ANQGSEA. CDR3 nucleotides: TGCAGCGTTGACCACACTGGGAATGAGCAGTTCTTC. Translation: CSVDHTGNEQFF.

This clonotype was recorded many times. The CDR3 protein is CASSLTQGDNEQFF. CDR3 DNA sequence: TGTGCCAGCAGCTTAACACAGGGGGACAATGAGCAGTTCTTC. The chain joins TRBV7-9 to TRBJ2-1, with TRBD1 matching 8 bases. The V segment lost 2 bases and the J segment 5 bases; nucleotides outside the gene matches: 2. CDR3 size: 14 residues. Germline V lookup: CDR1 SEHNR, CDR2 FQNEAQ (reference sequence).

This clonotype was detected only a few times. V usage is TRBV29-1 and J usage is TRBJ2-5; a weak D match, TRBD2 (5 bases). Gene TRBJ2-1 matches the end of the DNA better, so the J call may be wrong. The CDR3 length is 12 residues. Looked up from germline, CDR1 is SQVTM and CDR2 is ANQGSEA. The CDR3 here is CSGMRAYNEQFF. In DNA, the CDR3 is TGCAGCGGGATGAGGGCTTACAATGAGCAGTTCTTC.

This clonotype was counted a few times. The V gene is TRBV12-3 or TRBV12-4, the J gene TRBJ2-1; 7 bases map to TRBD2. The CDR3 loop spans 13 amino acids. J was trimmed by 3 bases and V by 6 bases; bases with no gene match: 2. CDR3 nucleotides: TGTGCCAGCAGGCTAGCGGTCTACAATGAGCAGTTCTTC. It translates to CASRLAVYNEQFF.

The chain recombines TRBV14 with TRBJ1-1; D not certain. Germline loops: CDR1 SGHDN, CDR2 FVKESK. Trimming removed 7 bases from V and 1 base from J, with 10 bases in between. This CDR3 has 13 residues. The CDR3: CASTAEPNTEAFF. DNA for the CDR3: TGTGCCAGCACCGCAGAGCCGAACACTGAAGCTTTCTTT.

This rearrangement joins TRBV20-1 to TRBJ2-1; D is unclear. Germline V gene sequence: CDR1 DFQATT, CDR2 SNEGSKA (reference sequence). The CDR3 covers 12 residues. Trimming cost V 5 bases and J 3 bases, with 8 bases left between them. DNA for the CDR3: TGCAGTGCTGGATACAACTACAATGAGCAGTTCTTC. It specifies CSAGYNYNEQFF.